The clone carrying this T cell receptor (beta chain) was detected many times. This sample stems from a study of metastatic and nonmetastatic thyroid tumors. Study context: A comparison of repertoires was made across blood and tumor or nodule tissue from malignant and benign thyroid patients.

Thyroid surgery was preceded by no treatment in any patient. V was cut by 7 bases and J by 7 bases, with 20 bases left in between. This CDR3 has 14 residues. How the authors handled the data: Variation in CDR3 across clinicopathological groups served as the basis for constructing a distant-metastasis classifier in papillary thyroid cancer. TCRdb reassembled clones from the PCR reads with MiXCR. The V and J calls come from TCRdb's annotation, not from the publication. The data hold some 25,000 clones, with roughly a fifth observed a single time. This chain links TRBV12-3 or TRBV12-4 with TRBJ2-7, with D unresolved. Sequencing was done on a sample of blood. This TCR came from a female donor with papillary thyroid cancer or a benign thyroid nodule (not recorded which). Some clones in this sample may be carry-over from other donors' samples. The CDR3 region is CASTPTAEMREQYF. The DNA for the CDR3 is TGTGCCAGCACCCCGACGGCGGAGATGAGAGAGCAGTACTTC.